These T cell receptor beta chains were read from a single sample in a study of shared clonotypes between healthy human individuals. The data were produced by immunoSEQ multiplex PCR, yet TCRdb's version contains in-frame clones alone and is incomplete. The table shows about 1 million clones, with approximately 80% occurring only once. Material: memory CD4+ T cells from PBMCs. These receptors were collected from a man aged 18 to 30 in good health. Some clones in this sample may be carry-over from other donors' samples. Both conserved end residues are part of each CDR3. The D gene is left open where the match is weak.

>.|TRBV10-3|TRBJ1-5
CAISEPPRDGINQPQHF
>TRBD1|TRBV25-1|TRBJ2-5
CASSDLGQVMRETQYF
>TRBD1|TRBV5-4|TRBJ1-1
CASSLRGQGRGAFF
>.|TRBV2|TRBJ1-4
CASTDRQTNEKLFF
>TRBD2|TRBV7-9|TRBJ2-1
CASSLASGSGRVYNEQFF
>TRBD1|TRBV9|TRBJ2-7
CASSVDGTAREQYF
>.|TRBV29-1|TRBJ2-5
CSVEDLETQYF
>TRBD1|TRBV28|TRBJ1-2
CASRRSGTGDGYTF
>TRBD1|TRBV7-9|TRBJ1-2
CASSWDRGPYGYTF
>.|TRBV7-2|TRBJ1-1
CASSLQGNTEAFF
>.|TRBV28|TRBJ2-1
CASSSPPSSNEQFF
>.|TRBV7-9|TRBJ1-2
CASSSSGAGPLYGYTF